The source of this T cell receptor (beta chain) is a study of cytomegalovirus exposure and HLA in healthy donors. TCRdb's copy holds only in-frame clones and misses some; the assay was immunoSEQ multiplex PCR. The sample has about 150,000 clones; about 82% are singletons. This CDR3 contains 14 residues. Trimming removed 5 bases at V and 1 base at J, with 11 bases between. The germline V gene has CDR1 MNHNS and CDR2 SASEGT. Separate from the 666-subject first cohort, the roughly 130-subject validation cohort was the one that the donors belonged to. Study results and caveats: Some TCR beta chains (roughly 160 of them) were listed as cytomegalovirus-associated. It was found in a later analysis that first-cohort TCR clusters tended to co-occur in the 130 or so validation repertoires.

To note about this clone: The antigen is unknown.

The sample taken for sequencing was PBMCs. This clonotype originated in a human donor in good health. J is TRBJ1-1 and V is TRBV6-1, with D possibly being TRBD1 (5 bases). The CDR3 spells CASSTRQKNTEAFF. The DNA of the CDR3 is TGTGCCAGCAGTACCCGACAGAAGAACACTGAAGCTTTCTTT.